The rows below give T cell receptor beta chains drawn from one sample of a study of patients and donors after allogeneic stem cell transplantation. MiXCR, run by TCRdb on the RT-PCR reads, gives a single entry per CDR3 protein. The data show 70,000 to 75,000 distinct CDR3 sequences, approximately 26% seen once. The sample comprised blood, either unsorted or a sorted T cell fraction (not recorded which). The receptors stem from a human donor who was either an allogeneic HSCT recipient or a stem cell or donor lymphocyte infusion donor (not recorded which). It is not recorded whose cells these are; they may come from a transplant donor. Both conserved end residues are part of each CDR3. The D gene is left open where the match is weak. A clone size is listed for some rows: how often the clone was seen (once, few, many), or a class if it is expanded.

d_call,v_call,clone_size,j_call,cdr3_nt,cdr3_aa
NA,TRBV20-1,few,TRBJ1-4,TGCAGTGCTAGAGATCTAGCAGGCCTCGGGGAAAAACTGTTTTTT,CSARDLAGLGEKLFF
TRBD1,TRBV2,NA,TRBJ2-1,TGTGCCAGCCTCGGGCTCAGGGGGCGCAATGAGCAGTTCTTC,CASLGLRGRNEQFF
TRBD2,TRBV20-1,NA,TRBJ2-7,TGCAGTGCTAGAGTTCCTGGACTAGCGGGCCTCTACGAGCAGTACTTC,CSARVPGLAGLYEQYF
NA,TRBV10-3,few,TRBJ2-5,TGTGCCATCAGTGAGTCGGAGACCCAGTACTTC,CAISESETQYF
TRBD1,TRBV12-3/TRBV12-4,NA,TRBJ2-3,TGTGCCAGCGGGGGACAGTCTAGCACAGATACGCAGTATTTT,CASGGQSSTDTQYF
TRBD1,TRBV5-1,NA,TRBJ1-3,TGCGCCAGCAGCTTGGCCGTTCAGGGGGCTAATGGAAACACCATATATTTT,CASSLAVQGANGNTIYF
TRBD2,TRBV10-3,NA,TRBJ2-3,TGTGCCATCAGTGTTCAGGGAGGGGGCACAGATACGCAGTATTTT,CAISVQGGGTDTQYF
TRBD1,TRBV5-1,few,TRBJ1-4,TGCGCCAGCAGCTCCGGACAGGGGGCGCGACCTGGTAATGAAAAACTGTTTTTT,CASSSGQGARPGNEKLFF
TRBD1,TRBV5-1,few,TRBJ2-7,TGCGCCAGCAGCATACGGGACAGTTCCTACGAGCAGTACTTC,CASSIRDSSYEQYF
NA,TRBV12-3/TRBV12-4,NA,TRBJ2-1,TGTGCCAGCAGTTTAGCGACGGTCGACAATGAGCAGTTCTTC,CASSLATVDNEQFF
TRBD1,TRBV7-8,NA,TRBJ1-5,TGTGCCAGCAGCTCCCGACCCCAGGGGGCAAGAGGTCAGCCCCAGCATTTT,CASSSRPQGARGQPQHF
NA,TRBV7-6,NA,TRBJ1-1,TGTGCCAGCAGGGTCTTATTTGAGGAAGCTTTCTTT,CASRVLFEEAFF
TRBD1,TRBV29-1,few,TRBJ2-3,TGCAGCGTTGAGCGACAGGGGAGGACAGATACGCAGTATTTT,CSVERQGRTDTQYF
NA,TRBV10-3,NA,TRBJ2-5,TGTGCCATCAGTGGAAGTAGCGGTACATTAGAGACCCAGTACTTC,CAISGSSGTLETQYF
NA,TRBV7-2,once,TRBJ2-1,TGTGCCAGCCGCACCCGGCCCCAGGGCGAGCAGTTCTTC,CASRTRPQGEQFF
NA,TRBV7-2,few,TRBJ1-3,TGTGCCAGCAGCCCTTTGGGATCTGGAAACACCATATATTTT,CASSPLGSGNTIYF
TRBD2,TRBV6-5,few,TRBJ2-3,TGTGCCAGCAGTCGGTTCCCCGACAGCGGGGGGACAGATACGCAGTATTTT,CASSRFPDSGGTDTQYF
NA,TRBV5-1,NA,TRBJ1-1,TGCGCCAGCAGCTTGGATGTCAGGGGAGGTGGGACTGAAGCTTTCTTT,CASSLDVRGGGTEAFF
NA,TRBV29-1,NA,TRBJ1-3,TGCAGCGTCACCAAACGAGGGGCTGGAAACACCATATATTTT,CSVTKRGAGNTIYF
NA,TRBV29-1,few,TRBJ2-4,TGCAGCGTTGAGGCTAGCGCCAAAAACATTCAGTACTTC,CSVEASAKNIQYF
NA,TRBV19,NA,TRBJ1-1,TGTGCCAGTAGCTGGGCAGCCACTGAAGCTTTCTTT,CASSWAATEAFF
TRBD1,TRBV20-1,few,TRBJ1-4,TGCAGTGCTAGGACGCGGGGACAGCTGTTTTTT,CSARTRGQLFF
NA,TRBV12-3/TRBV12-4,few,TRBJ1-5,TGTGCCAGCAGTTTCTCGGCCGGGGCCCAGCATTTT,CASSFSAGAQHF
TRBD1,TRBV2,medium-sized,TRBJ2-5,TGTGCCAGCAGTTGGACAGGCCTTAGTGGGGAGACCCAGTACTTC,CASSWTGLSGETQYF
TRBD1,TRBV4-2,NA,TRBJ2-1,TGTGCCAGCAGCCAAGCCCAGGGGGCCTACAATGAGCAGTTCTTC,CASSQAQGAYNEQFF
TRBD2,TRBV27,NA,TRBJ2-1,TGTGCCAGCACTCAAGGACTAGCGGGATACAATGAGCAGTTCTTC,CASTQGLAGYNEQFF
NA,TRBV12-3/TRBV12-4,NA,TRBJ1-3,TGTGCCAGCAGTTTAACACAAAGAAACACCATATATTTT,CASSLTQRNTIYF
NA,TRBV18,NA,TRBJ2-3,TGTGCCAGCTCACCACCGAATGAAGATACGCAGTATTTT,CASSPPNEDTQYF
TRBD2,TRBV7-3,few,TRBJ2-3,TGTGCCAGCAGCTGGGGACTAGCGGGACGAGATACGCAGTATTTT,CASSWGLAGRDTQYF
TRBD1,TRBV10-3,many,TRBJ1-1,TGTGCCATCAGTGAGCCACAGGGGGCGGCCATGAACACTGAAGCTTTCTTT,CAISEPQGAAMNTEAFF
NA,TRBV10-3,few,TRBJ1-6,TGTGCCATCAGTTACGGGGGTTCGTATAATTCACCCCTCCACTTT,CAISYGGSYNSPLHF
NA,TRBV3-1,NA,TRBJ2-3,TGTGCCAGCAGCCAAGTGGCTTGGGTTAGCACAGATACGCAGTATTTT,CASSQVAWVSTDTQYF
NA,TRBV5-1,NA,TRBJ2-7,TGCGCCAGCAGGGGGGAAACAGCAGGACGTTACGAGCAGTACTTC,CASRGETAGRYEQYF
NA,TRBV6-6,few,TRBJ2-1,TGTGCCAGCAGTTACCTCGGCTGGAGTGATAATGAGCAGTTCTTC,CASSYLGWSDNEQFF
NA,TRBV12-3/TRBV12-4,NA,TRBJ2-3,TGTGCCAGCACCGCAGTGAGGGAACACACAGATACGCAGTATTTT,CASTAVREHTDTQYF
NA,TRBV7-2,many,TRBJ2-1,TGTGCCAGCAGCTTAGCTCTTGGGAATGGCTACAATGAGCAGTTCTTC,CASSLALGNGYNEQFF
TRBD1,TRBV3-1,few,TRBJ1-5,TGTGCCAGCAGCCAAGGGGACAGGGTCAATCAGCCCCAGCATTTT,CASSQGDRVNQPQHF
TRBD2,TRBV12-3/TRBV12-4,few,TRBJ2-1,TGTGCCAGCAGGCTTCTAGCGGGAGCTATTACTGGGGGTGAGCAGTTCTTC,CASRLLAGAITGGEQFF
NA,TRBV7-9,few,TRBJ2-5,TGTGCCAGCAGCTTGTGGGGGGCTCAAGAGACCCAGTACTTC,CASSLWGAQETQYF
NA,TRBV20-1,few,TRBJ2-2,TGCAGTGCTAGCCGGCAGGGGCGCACCGGGGAGCTGTTTTTT,CSASRQGRTGELFF
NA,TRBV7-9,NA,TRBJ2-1,TGTGCCAGCAGCCCCACGATGGGCAGGAACTCTTACAATGAGCAGTTCTTC,CASSPTMGRNSYNEQFF
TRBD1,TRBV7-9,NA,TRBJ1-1,TGTGCCAGCAGCTTGGACAGGGCTTACACTGAAGCTTTCTTT,CASSLDRAYTEAFF
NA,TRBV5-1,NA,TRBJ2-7,TGCGCCAGCAGATATACCGGGACCTTAATGGACGAGCAGTACTTC,CASRYTGTLMDEQYF
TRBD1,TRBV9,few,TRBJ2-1,TGTGCCAGCAGCGTAGAGCAGGGGGCACACAATGAGCAGTTCTTC,CASSVEQGAHNEQFF
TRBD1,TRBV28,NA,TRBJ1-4,TGTGCCAGCAGTCCGACAGGGGGCTTGGGAAAACTGTTTTTT,CASSPTGGLGKLFF
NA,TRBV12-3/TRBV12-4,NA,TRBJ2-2,TGTGCCAGCAGTTTCGAGAACACCGGGGAGCTGTTTTTT,CASSFENTGELFF